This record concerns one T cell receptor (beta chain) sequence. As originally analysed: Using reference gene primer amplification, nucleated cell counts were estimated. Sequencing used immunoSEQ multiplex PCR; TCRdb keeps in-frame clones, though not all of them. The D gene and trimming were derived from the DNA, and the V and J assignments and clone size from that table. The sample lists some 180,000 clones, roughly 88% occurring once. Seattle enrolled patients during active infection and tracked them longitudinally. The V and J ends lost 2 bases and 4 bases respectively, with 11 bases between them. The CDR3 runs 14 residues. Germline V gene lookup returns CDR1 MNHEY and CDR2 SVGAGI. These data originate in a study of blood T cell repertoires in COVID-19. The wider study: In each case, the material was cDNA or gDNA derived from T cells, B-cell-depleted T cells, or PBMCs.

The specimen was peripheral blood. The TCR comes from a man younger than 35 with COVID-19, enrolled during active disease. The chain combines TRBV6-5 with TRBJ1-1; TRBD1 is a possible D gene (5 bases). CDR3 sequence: CASSYRGGATEAFF. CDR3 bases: TGTGCCAGCAGTTACCGGGGAGGGGCCACTGAAGCTTTCTTT.